The 16 T cell receptor beta chains reported below all come from one sample, sequenced in a study of cytomegalovirus exposure and HLA in healthy donors. Amplification used 60 Vbeta primers and 13 Jbeta primers. Assay used: immunoSEQ multiplex PCR; TCRdb lists only in-frame clones, some missing. The ten most abundant clones cover approximately 0.88% of a sample with approximately 150,000 clones. Source material: PBMCs. Receptors were obtained from a male donor in good health and CMV-seronegative.

This chain connects TRBV29-1 to TRBJ2-3; 12 bases align to TRBD2. The CDR3 spans 15 residues. Germline CDR1 and CDR2: SQVTM and ANQGSEA. V was pared by 6 bases and J by 1 base, with 5 bases of the junction left unmatched. CDR3 sequence: CSVGGLAGRTDTQYF. As DNA, the CDR3 is TGCAGCGTGGGGGGACTAGCGGGCCGCACAGATACGCAGTATTTT.

The V and J genes are TRBV6-1 and TRBJ1-6; D perhaps matches TRBD1 (5 bases). Trimming took 4 bases from V and 7 from J, leaving 14 bases between them. The CDR3 length is 15 residues. CDR1 and CDR2 (germline): MNHNS, SASEGT. The CDR3 bases are TGTGCCAGCAGTGTTGGAACAGGCTGGAATTCACCCCTCCACTTT. Residues: CASSVGTGWNSPLHF.

The V call is TRBV6-5, the J call TRBJ1-2; D remains ambiguous. The V gene's germline CDR1 is MNHEY and CDR2 SVGAGI. The V and J ends lost 0 bases and 1 base respectively, with 9 bases between them. The CDR3 spans 15 residues. CDR3 loop: CASSYSIADNYGYTF. The CDR3 region has the DNA TGTGCCAGCAGTTACTCGATCGCGGATAACTATGGCTACACCTTC.

This chain joins TRBV10-3 and TRBJ2-1, with 11 nucleotides matching TRBD2. Germline-derived CDR1 and CDR2 are ENHRY and SYGVKD. This CDR3 is 15 amino acids long. V was clipped by 6 bases and J by 7 bases; unmatched bases: 8. CDR3 sequence (DNA): TGTGCCATCAGAAATAGCGGGGGGGCTGGTAATGAGCAGTTCTTC. As protein: CAIRNSGGAGNEQFF.

The chain links TRBV5-1 to TRBJ1-2; 7 bases fit TRBD1. The CDR3 is made up of 12 amino acids. After removal of 8 bases from V and 5 bases from J, the junction contained 6 bases not matched to a gene. Looked up from germline, CDR1 is SGHRS and CDR2 is YFSETQ. The chain's CDR3 is CARPQGTYGYTF. The CDR3, as DNA: TGCGCCAGGCCACAGGGGACATATGGCTACACCTTC. Supplemented by reference TRBV5-1 and TRBJ1-2, the full variable domain reads KAGVTQTPRYLIKTRGQQVTLSCSPISGHRSVSWYQQTPGQGLQFLFEYFSETQRNKGNFPGRFSGRQFSNSRSEMNVSTLELGDSALYLCARPQGTYGYTFGSGTRLTVV.

V is TRBV5-5 and J is TRBJ2-3; 7 positions agree with TRBD1. V lost 0 bases to trimming and J lost 4 bases; unmatched junction nucleotides: 5. The CDR3 has 15 amino acids. Germline V gives CDR1 SGHKS, CDR2 YYEKEE (reference sequence). Here the CDR3 reads CASSLGTGGPDTQYF. CDR3 in DNA: TGTGCCAGCAGCTTGGGGACAGGTGGGCCAGATACGCAGTATTTT.

The chain is built from TRBV7-9 and TRBJ2-3; 10 bases align to TRBD2. J gave up 3 bases and V 7 bases, and 7 bases lay outside the gene matches. This CDR3 is built from 15 residues. Germline V gene sequence: CDR1 SEHNR, CDR2 FQNEAQ (reference sequence). The CDR3 DNA follows: TGTGCCAGCACCCAGGCAGCGGGAGGGACAGATACGCAGTATTTT. Protein product: CASTQAAGGTDTQYF.

The chain uses TRBV7-8 and TRBJ1-1; D gene unclear. V lost 3 bases to trimming and J lost 0 bases, with 8 bases between them. Germline assignment: CDR1 SGHVS and CDR2 FQNEAQ. This CDR3 is 14 amino acids long. CDR3 DNA: TGTGCCAGCAGCTTTACAGTCCTGAACACTGAAGCTTTCTTT. It yields the protein CASSFTVLNTEAFF.

The chain carries TRBV19 and TRBJ2-7; TRBD1 agrees at 7 bases. This CDR3 comprises 13 residues. In germline, CDR1 is LNHDA, CDR2 SQIVND (reference sequence). V dropped 8 bases and J dropped 1; count of bases not matched to a gene: 5. The CDR3 DNA reads as TGTGCCAGTTCCCGGGACAGATCCTACGAGCAGTACTTC. Translated: CASSRDRSYEQYF.

This chain connects TRBV7-9 to TRBJ1-2; D is uncertain. The CDR3 length is 12 residues. Deletions cut 1 base from V and 5 bases from J, with 5 bases between. Germline loops: CDR1 SEHNR, CDR2 FQNEAQ (reference sequence). CDR3 residues: CASSLGGYGYTF. The CDR3 nucleotides are TGTGCCAGCAGCTTAGGAGGATATGGCTACACCTTC. Variable domain in full (rest from reference TRBV7-9 and TRBJ1-2): DTGVSQNPRHKITKRGQNVTFRCDPISEHNRLYWYRQTLGQGPEFLTYFQNEAQLEKSRLLSDRFSAERPKGSFSTLEIQRTEQGDSAMYLCASSLGGYGYTFGSGTRLTVV.

V and J are TRBV18 and TRBJ1-3; D is unresolved. From germline, CDR1 is KGHSH and CDR2 LQKENI. The germline V and J ends were trimmed by 5 bases and 4 bases, with 18 bases remaining between them. This CDR3 region has 16 residues. This CDR3 reads CASSSTVGIQGNTIYF. The CDR3, as DNA: TGTGCCAGCTCAAGCACCGTCGGGATCCAAGGAAACACCATATATTTT.

In regard to this clone: A junction boundary mismatches the germline segment, possibly from a read error. The chain links TRBV4-3 to TRBJ2-2; 8 positions agree with TRBD1. The CDR3 loop spans 19 amino acids. Germline V CDR1 and CDR2: LGHNA, YSLEER. The CDR3 DNA is TGCGCCAGCAGCCCGCATTTGCAGGGGGCCAATTTGAACGCCGGGGAGCTGTTTTTT. Protein sequence: CASSPHLQGANLNAGELFF.

The chain joins TRBV7-9 to TRBJ1-4; D may be TRBD1 (5 bases). Germline CDR1 and CDR2: SEHNR and FQNEAQ (reference sequence). The ends were cut back, 7 bases at V and 8 bases at J, with 29 bases in the middle. The CDR3 runs to 18 residues. The CDR3 reads CASTIYVDMRTPGEKLFF. CDR3 sequence (DNA): TGTGCCAGCACCATCTATGTGGACATGCGAACCCCAGGGGAAAAACTGTTTTTT.

The rearrangement joins TRBV28 to TRBJ2-5, with 9 nucleotides matching TRBD1. CDR3 length: 18 amino acids. With V trimmed by 5 bases and J by 5 bases, 18 bases remained unmatched. Germline V gene data show CDR1 as MDHEN and CDR2 as SYDVKM. For the CDR3, the DNA is TGTGCCAGCAGTACTATTAATCCGGGACAGGGAGATCGGGAGACCCAGTACTTC. Translation gives CASSTINPGQGDRETQYF.

The chain recombines TRBV19 with TRBJ2-3, with 7 bases aligning to TRBD2. The V gene end was trimmed by 7 bases and the J gene end by 1 base; junction bases not matched to a gene: 8. CDR3 length: 15 amino acids. Germline CDR1 and CDR2: LNHDA and SQIVND (reference sequence). The CDR3 protein is CASTEGGERTDTQYF. The CDR3 DNA is TGTGCCAGTACCGAGGGAGGGGAACGCACAGATACGCAGTATTTT.

V usage is TRBV18 and J usage is TRBJ2-7; perhaps TRBD1 as D (6 bases). The ends were cut back, 3 bases at V and 3 bases at J, with 12 bases in the middle. Germline-derived CDR1 and CDR2 are KGHSH and LQKENI. The CDR3 totals 14 residues. CDR3 sequence (DNA): TGTGCCAGCTCACCGAGCAGGACAGACTACGAGCAGTACTTC. This gives the protein CASSPSRTDYEQYF.